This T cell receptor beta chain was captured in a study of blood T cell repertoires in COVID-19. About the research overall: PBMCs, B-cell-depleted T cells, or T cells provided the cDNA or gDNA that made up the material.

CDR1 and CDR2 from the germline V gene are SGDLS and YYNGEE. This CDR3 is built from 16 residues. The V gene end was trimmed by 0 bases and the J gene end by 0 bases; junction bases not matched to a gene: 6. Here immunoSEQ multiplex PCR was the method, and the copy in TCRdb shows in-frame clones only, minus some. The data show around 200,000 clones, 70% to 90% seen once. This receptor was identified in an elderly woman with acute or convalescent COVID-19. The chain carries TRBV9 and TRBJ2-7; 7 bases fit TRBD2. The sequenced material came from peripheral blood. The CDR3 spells CASSVVSGGYSYEQYF. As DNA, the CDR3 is TGTGCCAGCAGCGTAGTCTCGGGAGGCTACTCCTACGAGCAGTACTTC.